These T cell receptor beta chains were read from a single sample in a study. TCRdb reprocessed the RT-PCR reads via MiXCR and lists one record per CDR3 protein. The repertoire holds around 700,000 distinct CDR3 sequences, with approximately 15% as singletons. Sequenced: memory CD4+ T cells from blood. Every receptor here comes from a female donor in good health, serving as a healthy control. Each CDR3 is given with its conserved first and last residue. A D gene is named only where the DNA matches it firmly. Clone size is given for some rows only: seen once, a few or many times, or a class if the clone is expanded.

j_call: TRBJ1-1
v_call: TRBV20-1
clone_size: few
d_call: TRBD1
cdr3_aa: CSAPQGANTEAFF
cdr3_nt: TGCAGTGCTCCTCAGGGGGCTAACACTGAAGCTTTCTTT

j_call: TRBJ2-2
v_call: TRBV6-5
clone_size: many
d_call: .
cdr3_aa: CASSYSSGTPGGTGELFF
cdr3_nt: TGTGCCAGCAGTTACTCGAGTGGGACTCCTGGGGGCACCGGGGAGCTGTTTTTT

j_call: TRBJ1-6
v_call: TRBV7-9
clone_size: .
d_call: .
cdr3_aa: CASSHEFRGSPLHF
cdr3_nt: TGTGCCAGCAGCCATGAGTTTCGGGGTTCACCCCTCCACTTT

j_call: TRBJ2-2
v_call: TRBV3-1
clone_size: few
d_call: .
cdr3_aa: CASSQFTRRDGELFF
cdr3_nt: TGTGCCAGCAGCCAATTCACCCGAAGGGACGGGGAGCTGTTTTTT

j_call: TRBJ1-1
v_call: TRBV20-1
clone_size: many
d_call: TRBD1
cdr3_aa: CSATRTGPNTEAFF
cdr3_nt: TGCAGTGCTACCCGGACAGGGCCGAACACTGAAGCTTTCTTT

j_call: TRBJ1-1
v_call: TRBV7-9
clone_size: few
d_call: .
cdr3_aa: CASSSGTFSWNTEAFF
cdr3_nt: TGTGCCAGCAGCTCCGGGACCTTTAGTTGGAACACTGAAGCTTTCTTT

j_call: TRBJ1-5
v_call: TRBV30
clone_size: many
d_call: .
cdr3_aa: CAWSQSGVYQPQHF
cdr3_nt: TGTGCCTGGAGTCAATCGGGGGTCTATCAGCCCCAGCATTTT

j_call: TRBJ2-2
v_call: TRBV5-1
clone_size: few
d_call: .
cdr3_aa: CASSRTGTDTGELFF
cdr3_nt: TGCGCCAGCAGCAGGACCGGGACGGACACCGGGGAGCTGTTTTTT

j_call: TRBJ2-1
v_call: TRBV28
clone_size: few
d_call: TRBD1
cdr3_aa: CASRDRVWEQFF
cdr3_nt: TGTGCCAGCAGGGACAGGGTGTGGGAGCAGTTCTTC

j_call: TRBJ2-5
v_call: TRBV5-1
clone_size: .
d_call: TRBD1
cdr3_aa: CASSLGTAHQETQYF
cdr3_nt: TGCGCCAGCAGCCTCGGGACAGCCCACCAAGAGACCCAGTACTTC

j_call: TRBJ2-1
v_call: TRBV6-5
clone_size: many
d_call: TRBD2
cdr3_aa: CASSYSKGGREDEQFF
cdr3_nt: TGTGCCAGCAGTTACTCGAAGGGCGGGAGAGAAGATGAGCAGTTCTTC

j_call: TRBJ2-5
v_call: TRBV20-1
clone_size: many
d_call: .
cdr3_aa: CSFGGRETQYF
cdr3_nt: TGCTCCTTCGGGGGGCGGGAGACCCAGTACTTC

j_call: TRBJ1-5
v_call: TRBV12-3/TRBV12-4
clone_size: many
d_call: .
cdr3_aa: CASSEYREDQPQHF
cdr3_nt: TGTGCCAGCAGTGAATACAGGGAGGATCAGCCCCAGCATTTT

j_call: TRBJ1-3
v_call: TRBV12-3/TRBV12-4
clone_size: .
d_call: .
cdr3_aa: CASSLPGQGNTIYF
cdr3_nt: TGTGCCAGCAGTTTACCGGGGCAAGGAAACACCATATATTTT

j_call: TRBJ2-1
v_call: TRBV7-9
clone_size: .
d_call: TRBD2
cdr3_aa: CASSLAGLAGPSYNEQFF
cdr3_nt: TGTGCCAGCAGCTTAGCGGGACTAGCGGGACCCTCCTACAATGAGCAGTTCTTC

j_call: TRBJ2-7
v_call: TRBV7-2
clone_size: .
d_call: .
cdr3_aa: CASTLGDIPPYEQYF
cdr3_nt: TGTGCCAGCACGCTCGGCGACATCCCCCCCTACGAGCAGTACTTC

j_call: TRBJ1-6
v_call: TRBV10-3
clone_size: many
d_call: TRBD1
cdr3_aa: CAISESTGESPLHF
cdr3_nt: TGTGCCATCAGTGAGTCAACAGGGGAGTCACCCCTCCACTTT

j_call: TRBJ2-1
v_call: TRBV18
clone_size: .
d_call: .
cdr3_aa: CASSPPTNMGIGEQFF
cdr3_nt: TGTGCCAGCTCACCACCTACTAATATGGGGATCGGTGAGCAGTTCTTC

j_call: TRBJ2-7
v_call: TRBV30
clone_size: .
d_call: TRBD2
cdr3_aa: CAWSVQRGGEQYF
cdr3_nt: TGTGCCTGGAGTGTACAGCGGGGTGGCGAGCAGTACTTC

j_call: TRBJ2-1
v_call: TRBV4-3
clone_size: many
d_call: TRBD2
cdr3_aa: CASSQELLAERYNEQFF
cdr3_nt: TGCGCCAGCAGCCAAGAATTGCTAGCGGAGCGATACAATGAGCAGTTCTTC

j_call: TRBJ2-7
v_call: TRBV7-3
clone_size: many
d_call: TRBD2
cdr3_aa: CASSPTSGSSEQYF
cdr3_nt: TGTGCCAGCAGCCCCACTAGCGGGAGTTCCGAGCAGTACTTC

j_call: TRBJ1-5
v_call: TRBV12-3/TRBV12-4
clone_size: .
d_call: TRBD1
cdr3_aa: CASSFGQGASQPQHF
cdr3_nt: TGTGCCAGCAGTTTTGGGCAGGGGGCAAGTCAGCCCCAGCATTTT

j_call: TRBJ1-2
v_call: TRBV30
clone_size: .
d_call: .
cdr3_aa: CAWRDTYIYGYTF
cdr3_nt: TGTGCCTGGCGGGACACTTATATCTATGGCTACACCTTC

j_call: TRBJ1-2
v_call: TRBV11-2
clone_size: few
d_call: .
cdr3_aa: CASSLGSGFNYTF
cdr3_nt: TGTGCCAGCAGCTTAGGTTCAGGGTTTAACTACACCTTC

j_call: TRBJ2-7
v_call: TRBV18
clone_size: .
d_call: TRBD1
cdr3_aa: CASSARQGAREQYF
cdr3_nt: TGTGCCAGCTCAGCCCGACAGGGGGCGAGGGAGCAGTACTTC

j_call: TRBJ2-3
v_call: TRBV4-3
clone_size: few
d_call: TRBD2
cdr3_aa: CASSQKRTSGDLTDTQYF
cdr3_nt: TGCGCCAGCAGCCAAAAGAGGACTAGCGGGGACCTCACAGATACGCAGTATTTT

j_call: TRBJ1-1
v_call: TRBV7-2
clone_size: few
d_call: TRBD1
cdr3_aa: CASSQGWGQGSNTEAFF
cdr3_nt: TGTGCCAGCAGCCAGGGCTGGGGACAGGGATCCAACACTGAAGCTTTCTTT

j_call: TRBJ2-7
v_call: TRBV5-3
clone_size: .
d_call: TRBD2
cdr3_aa: CARSRQRTSGTYEQYF
cdr3_nt: TGTGCCAGAAGCCGACAAAGGACTAGCGGGACCTACGAGCAGTACTTC

j_call: TRBJ2-3
v_call: TRBV3-1
clone_size: .
d_call: TRBD2
cdr3_aa: CASSQVAGGADTQYF
cdr3_nt: TGTGCCAGCAGCCAAGTAGCGGGAGGCGCAGATACGCAGTATTTT

j_call: TRBJ2-5
v_call: TRBV4-3
clone_size: many
d_call: .
cdr3_aa: CASSQAAGRGGETQYF
cdr3_nt: TGCGCCAGCAGCCAAGCTGCGGGGCGAGGGGGAGAGACCCAGTACTTC